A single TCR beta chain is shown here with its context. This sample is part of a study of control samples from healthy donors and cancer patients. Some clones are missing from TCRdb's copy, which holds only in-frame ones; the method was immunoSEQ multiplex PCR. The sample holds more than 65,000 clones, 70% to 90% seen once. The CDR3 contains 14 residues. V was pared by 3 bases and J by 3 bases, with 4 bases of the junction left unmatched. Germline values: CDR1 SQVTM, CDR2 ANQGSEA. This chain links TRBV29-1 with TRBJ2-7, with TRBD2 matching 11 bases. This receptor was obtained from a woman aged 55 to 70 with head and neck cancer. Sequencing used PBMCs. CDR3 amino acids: CSVDGLAGGYEQYF. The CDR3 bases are TGCAGCGTTGACGGACTAGCGGGTGGCTACGAGCAGTACTTC.